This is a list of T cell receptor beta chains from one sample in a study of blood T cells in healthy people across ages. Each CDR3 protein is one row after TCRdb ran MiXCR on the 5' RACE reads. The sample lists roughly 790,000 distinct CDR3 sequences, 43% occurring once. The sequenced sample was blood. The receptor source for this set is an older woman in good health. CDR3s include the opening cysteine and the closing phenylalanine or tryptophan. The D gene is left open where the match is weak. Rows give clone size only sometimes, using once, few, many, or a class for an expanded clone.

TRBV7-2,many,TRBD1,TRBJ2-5,TGTGCCAGCAGCCCCGGGACAGGTGGTGGGACCCAGTACTTC,CASSPGTGGGTQYF
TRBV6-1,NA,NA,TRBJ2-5,TGTGCCAGCAGTGAACCCGGGCAGGTCAGGCAGTACTTC,CASSEPGQVRQYF
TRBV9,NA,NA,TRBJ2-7,TGTGCCAGCAGCGTAGGCCAGGCGTTCGGAGACGAGCAGTACTTC,CASSVGQAFGDEQYF
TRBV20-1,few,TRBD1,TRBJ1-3,TGCAGTGCATTGACAGGGGACCCTGGAAACACCATATATTTT,CSALTGDPGNTIYF
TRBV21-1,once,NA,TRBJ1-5,TGTGCCAGCAGCAAAAAGGGGACAGGGTCTGGGGGTAGCAATCAGCCCCAGCATTTT,CASSKKGTGSGGSNQPQHF
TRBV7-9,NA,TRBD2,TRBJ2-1,TGTGCCAGCACGGGAACTAAGATCACTAGCGGGAGGTCCAATGAGCAGTTCTTC,CASTGTKITSGRSNEQFF
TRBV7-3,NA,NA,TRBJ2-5,TGTGCCAGCAGCCCCGACTATGCTCAAGGGACCCAGTACTTC,CASSPDYAQGTQYF
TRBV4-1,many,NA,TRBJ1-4,TGCGCCAGCAGCCAAGATTTCAGGAGCGCAACTAATGAAAAACTGTTTTTT,CASSQDFRSATNEKLFF
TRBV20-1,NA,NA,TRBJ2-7,TGCAGTGCCTCTCCCGACTGGACCTACGAGCAGTACTTC,CSASPDWTYEQYF
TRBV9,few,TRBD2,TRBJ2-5,TGTGCCAGCAGCTCGACTTGGACTAGCGGGAGTCAAGAGACCCAGTACTTC,CASSSTWTSGSQETQYF
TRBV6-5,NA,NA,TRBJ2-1,TGTGCCAGCAGTCTCCGAGCACCCTACAATGAGCAGTTCTTC,CASSLRAPYNEQFF
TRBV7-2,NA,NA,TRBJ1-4,TGTGCCAGCAGCCCCCCCGCCTCAACTAGGAATGAAAAACTGTTTTTT,CASSPPASTRNEKLFF
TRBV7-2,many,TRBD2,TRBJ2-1,TGTGCCAGCACCGACGACGGCAGGACCGGGACTAGCGGGCACAATGAGCAGTTCTTC,CASTDDGRTGTSGHNEQFF
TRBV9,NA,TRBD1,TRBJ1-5,TGTGCCAGCAGCGTGGGACAGGGGGTCCAGCCCCAGCATTTT,CASSVGQGVQPQHF
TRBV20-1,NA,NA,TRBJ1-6,TGCAGTGCTAGAGCCACAGGGCACGAGCGGACACCCCTCCACTTT,CSARATGHERTPLHF
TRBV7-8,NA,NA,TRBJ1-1,TGTGCCAGCAGCTTACGAACCAGGGAGAACACTGAAGCTTTCTTT,CASSLRTRENTEAFF
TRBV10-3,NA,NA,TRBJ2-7,TGTGCCATCTGGGGCGGGACATACTCCTACGAGCAGTACTTC,CAIWGGTYSYEQYF
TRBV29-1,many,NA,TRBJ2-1,TGCAGCGTTGAACCGACACAAACCTACAATGAGCAGTTCTTC,CSVEPTQTYNEQFF
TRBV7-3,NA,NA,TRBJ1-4,TGTGCCAGCAGCTTAACGGGGGGGGCGAGTGAAAAACTGTTTTTT,CASSLTGGASEKLFF
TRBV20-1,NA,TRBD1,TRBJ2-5,TGCAGTGCTAGAGATCCTGGAACAGGGGTGAGAGAGCAGTACTTC,CSARDPGTGVREQYF
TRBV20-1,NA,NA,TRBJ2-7,TGCAGTGCCGCATCCTTGACAGCCTCCTACGAGCAGTACTTC,CSAASLTASYEQYF
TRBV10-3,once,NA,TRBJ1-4,TGTGCCATCAGTGAGACAACGGCAGGCGAAAATGAAAAACTGTTTTTT,CAISETTAGENEKLFF
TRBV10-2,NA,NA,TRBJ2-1,TGCGCCAGCAGTGAGTCGGTTGCGAGGCTAGTACAGTTCTTC,CASSESVARLVQFF
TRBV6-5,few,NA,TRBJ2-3,TGTGCCAGCATCGCAGGGGATGACACGCAGTATTTT,CASIAGDDTQYF
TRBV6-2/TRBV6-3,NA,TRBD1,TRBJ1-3,TGTGCCAGCAGTGACCCGGGACAGGGTTCCGTCTGGGCGAGCACCATATATTTT,CASSDPGQGSVWASTIYF
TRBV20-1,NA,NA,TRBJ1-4,TGCAGTGCTAGGAGGCCAAGTAATGAAAAACTGTTTTTT,CSARRPSNEKLFF
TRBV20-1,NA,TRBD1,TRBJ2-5,TGCAGTGCTAGAAGCCCCTCGCGGGAAATTGTGGGGACAGGGAAACGACAGACCCAGTACTTC,CSARSPSREIVGTGKRQTQYF
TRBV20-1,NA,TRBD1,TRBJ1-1,TGCAGTGCTAGTGTCCCGGGACAGGGTTCGGGCACTGAAGCTTTCTTT,CSASVPGQGSGTEAFF
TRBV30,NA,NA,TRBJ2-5,TGTGCCTTCATCCTGACGGGGTACCTCCAAGAGACCCAGTACTTC,CAFILTGYLQETQYF
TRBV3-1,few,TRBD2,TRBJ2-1,TGTGCCAGCAGCCGCCCCTCTAGCGGGAGGGCAAACAATGAGCAGTTCTTC,CASSRPSSGRANNEQFF
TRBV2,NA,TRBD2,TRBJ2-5,TGTGCCAGTAGCGGGGGGATTCGGGAGACCCAGTACTTC,CASSGGIRETQYF
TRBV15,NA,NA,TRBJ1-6,TGTGCCACCAGCAGCTCGTGGACAGTGAATTCACCCCTCCACTTT,CATSSSWTVNSPLHF
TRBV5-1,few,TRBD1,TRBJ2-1,TGCGCCAGCACCCGAACCGGACAGGCCCCCTCTGAGCAGTTCTTC,CASTRTGQAPSEQFF
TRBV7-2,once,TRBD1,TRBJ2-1,TGTGCCAGCGGCACGTGGGACAGCTATGAGCAGTTCTTC,CASGTWDSYEQFF
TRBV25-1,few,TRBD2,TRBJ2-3,TGTGCCAGTAATCTAGCGGGGGCAGATACGCAGTATTTT,CASNLAGADTQYF
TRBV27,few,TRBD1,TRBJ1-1,TGTGCCAGCAGTTTAATACAGGGGGCATTGACTGAAGCTTTCTTT,CASSLIQGALTEAFF
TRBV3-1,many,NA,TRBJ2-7,TGTGCCAGCAGCCTGGGACCAACCTACGAGCAGTACTTC,CASSLGPTYEQYF
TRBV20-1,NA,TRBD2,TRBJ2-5,TGCAGTGCTAGTGGTATGGCGGGGGGAGACGGGACCCAGTACTTC,CSASGMAGGDGTQYF
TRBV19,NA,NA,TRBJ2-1,TGTGCCAGTAGTATCGCCGCGGGGAGTGCCTACAATGAGCAGTTCTTC,CASSIAAGSAYNEQFF
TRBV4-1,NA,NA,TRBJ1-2,TGCGCCAGCAGCCAAGGCTGGGGTGCTAACTATGGCTACACCTTC,CASSQGWGANYGYTF
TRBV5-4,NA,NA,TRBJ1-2,TGTGCCAGCAGCTTGGAAACGGGGGTGGGTGGCTACACCTTC,CASSLETGVGGYTF
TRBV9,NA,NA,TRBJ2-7,TGTGCCAGCAGCGGACACGAGGGGCGCCTCTCCTACGAGCAGTACTTC,CASSGHEGRLSYEQYF
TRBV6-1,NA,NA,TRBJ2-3,TGTGCCAGCAGTGGCAGGGTCATCAGCACAGATACGCAGTATTTT,CASSGRVISTDTQYF
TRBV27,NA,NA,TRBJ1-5,TGTGCCAGCAGTCGGGGGGTTGGGGCCTCGCCTGGGCCCCAGCATTTT,CASSRGVGASPGPQHF
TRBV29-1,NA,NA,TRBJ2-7,TGCAGCGTTGGGGCGGTCTCCTACGAGCAGTACTTC,CSVGAVSYEQYF
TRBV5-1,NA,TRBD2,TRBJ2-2,TGCGCCAGCAGCTTGTACCGTGCGGGGGACGTGAACACCGGGGAGCTGTTTTTT,CASSLYRAGDVNTGELFF
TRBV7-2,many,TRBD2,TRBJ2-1,TGTGCCAGCAGCTTTATGTCTGGCGGGAGGGCCGGTGAGCAGTTCTTC,CASSFMSGGRAGEQFF
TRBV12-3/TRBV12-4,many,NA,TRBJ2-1,TGTGCCAGCAGCTTTGGTAACAATGAGCAGTTCTTC,CASSFGNNEQFF
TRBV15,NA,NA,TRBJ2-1,TGTGCCACCCGGGACATAGCCTACAATGAGCAGTTCTTC,CATRDIAYNEQFF
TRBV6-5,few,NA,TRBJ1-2,TGTGCCAGCAGTAACCCAATGGGGGGCATTAACTATGGCTACACCTTC,CASSNPMGGINYGYTF
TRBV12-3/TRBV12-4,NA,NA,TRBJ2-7,TGTGCCAGCAGTTCTCAGTCGTGGCGGACTTTTCACAATGAGCAGTACTTC,CASSSQSWRTFHNEQYF